These 11 T cell receptor beta chains came from one sample sequenced in a study of Ad26.COV2.S vaccination and SARS-CoV-2 variants (dated by TCRdb to 2020 to 2023). The treatment or condition label for this specimen denotes: about 20 received Ad26.COV2.S at low or high dose, single or two shots; about 5 received placebo; per-sample allocation not given. Repertoires of vaccine and placebo recipients were sequenced from samples collected on day 63 after the first injection. Library preparation was by the immunoSEQ multiplex PCR assay. Drawn from immuneACCESS, this table holds only the in-frame rearrangements with V and J called that TCRdb kept. Clones are partly lost; checked studies trace under half to an unresolved V gene and leave the rest unexplained. This sample is represented by some 340,000 clones; around 83% of them were singletons. Jointly, the top ten make up roughly 1.9% of the sample. The sample was peripheral blood, taken in a trial of Ad26.COV2.S vaccine versus placebo. All receptors derive from a person between 18 and 60 years old who received the Ad26.COV2.S COVID-19 vaccine or a placebo.

The chain combines TRBV5-1 with TRBJ1-1; D is possibly TRBD1 (5 bases). The CDR3 has 16 amino acids. CDR1 and CDR2 from the germline V gene are SGHRS and YFSETQ. Deletions cut 3 bases from V and 0 bases from J, with 15 bases between. This CDR3 is CASSSQGSKMNTEAFF. The CDR3 DNA is TGCGCCAGCAGCTCTCAGGGAAGTAAAATGAACACTGAAGCTTTCTTT.

V gene TRBV20-1 combines with J gene TRBJ2-1, with D hard to call. Germline assignment: CDR1 DFQATT and CDR2 SNEGSKA (reference sequence). This CDR3 region has 14 residues. Between the trimmed V and J ends, which lost 3 bases and 6 bases, there was a span of 15 bases. CDR3 protein: CSASLRADTNEQFF. The CDR3 DNA reads as TGCAGTGCTAGTCTCCGGGCCGACACCAATGAGCAGTTCTTC.

The chain carries TRBV19 and TRBJ1-2; D is unclear. The V gene lost 0 bases and the J gene lost 4 bases, with 6 bases spanning the gap. Germline lookup yields CDR1 LNHDA and CDR2 SQIVND (reference sequence). CDR3 length: 13 residues. CDR3 protein: CASSIEGLYGYTF. CDR3 coding DNA: TGTGCCAGTAGTATAGAAGGACTCTATGGCTACACCTTC.

This clone appeared a few times. CDR3 amino acids: CASSSLHTYEQYF. For the CDR3, the DNA is TGTGCCAGCAGCAGTCTCCACACCTACGAGCAGTACTTC. This chain joins TRBV6-6 and TRBJ2-7; unclear D gene. Per germline, CDR1 MNHNY and CDR2 SVGAGI (reference sequence). Trimming took off 6 bases at V and 2 bases at J, with 11 bases between the two ends. CDR3 length: 13 residues.

V gene TRBV6-5 combines with J gene TRBJ1-2; weak D call: TRBD1 (6 bases). V was shortened by 2 bases and J by 10 bases, with 8 bases between the two germline ends. This CDR3 region has 11 residues. Germline CDR1 is MNHEY and CDR2 is SVGAGI. For the CDR3, the DNA is TGTGCCAGCAGTTACGAGGGGGACTACACCTTC. Protein: CASSYEGDYTF.

V usage is TRBV10-3 and J usage is TRBJ2-5; perhaps TRBD1 as D (7 bases). The CDR3 covers 14 residues. Trimming cost V 4 bases and J 5 bases, with 14 bases left between them. In germline, CDR1 is ENHRY, CDR2 SYGVKD. The CDR3 is CAISGSGGRETQYF. CDR3 sequence (DNA): TGTGCCATCAGTGGCTCAGGGGGGCGGGAGACCCAGTACTTC.

This clone was seen only once. The chain recombines TRBV18 with TRBJ2-3, with D maybe TRBD2 (7 bases). Germline CDR1 reads KGHSH; CDR2 reads LQKENI. Trimming pared 2 bases from V and 0 bases from J, leaving 18 bases between. The CDR3 runs to 18 residues. CDR3 amino acids: CASSPSGLGTLSTDTQYF. The CDR3, as DNA: TGTGCCAGCTCACCATCTGGACTAGGGACACTTAGCACAGATACGCAGTATTTT.

This clone was found a few times. The CDR3 is CASHRLAGGETQYF. For the CDR3, the DNA is TGTGCCAGCCATCGTCTAGCGGGGGGTGAGACCCAGTACTTC. The chain combines TRBV2 with TRBJ2-5, with 11 bases identical to TRBD2. The CDR3 sequence is 14 residues long. Per the germline V gene, CDR1 is SNHLY and CDR2 is FYNNEI. J lost 5 bases, V lost 8 bases, and 7 bases had no gene match.

The chain joins TRBV27 to TRBJ2-1; D is ambiguous. Germline V lookup: CDR1 MNHEY, CDR2 SMNVEV (reference sequence). The CDR3 runs 16 residues. With 7 bases removed from V and 3 bases from J, the gap between germline ends came to 19 bases. The CDR3, as DNA: TGTGCCAGCATCCCCCTACCCCCGACGGACTACAATGAGCAGTTCTTC. Its protein product is CASIPLPPTDYNEQFF.

V is TRBV5-1 and J is TRBJ2-3; 9 nucleotides align to TRBD2. Germline values: CDR1 SGHRS, CDR2 YFSETQ. Losses at the gene ends were 0 bases for V and 2 bases for J; bases not matched to a gene: 10. The CDR3 has 18 amino acids. This chain's CDR3 is CASSLDLAGGLYTDTQYF. The CDR3 DNA sequence: TGCGCCAGCAGCTTGGACTTGGCGGGGGGGCTCTACACAGATACGCAGTATTTT.

A remark on this clone: Other DNA sequences from this sample encode an identical CDR3 as well. The chain employs TRBV7-9 and TRBJ1-1; no reliable D call. V dropped 2 bases and J dropped 0 bases, with 4 bases sitting between them. Germline V gene lookup returns CDR1 SEHNR and CDR2 FQNEAQ (reference sequence). This CDR3 contains 13 residues. The CDR3 loop is CASSLSVNTEAFF. The CDR3 DNA reads TGTGCCAGCAGCTTATCAGTGAACACTGAAGCTTTCTTT.